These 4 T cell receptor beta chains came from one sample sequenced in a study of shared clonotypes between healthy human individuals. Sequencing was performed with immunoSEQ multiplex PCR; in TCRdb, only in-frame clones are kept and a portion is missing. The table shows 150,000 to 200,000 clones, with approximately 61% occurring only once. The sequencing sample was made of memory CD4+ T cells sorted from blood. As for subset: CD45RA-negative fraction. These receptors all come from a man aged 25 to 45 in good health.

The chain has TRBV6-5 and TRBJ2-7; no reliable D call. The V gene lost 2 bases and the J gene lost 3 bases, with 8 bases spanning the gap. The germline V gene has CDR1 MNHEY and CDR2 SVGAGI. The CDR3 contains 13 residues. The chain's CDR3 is CASSYLLNYEQYF. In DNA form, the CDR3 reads TGTGCCAGCAGTTACCTACTAAACTACGAGCAGTACTTC.

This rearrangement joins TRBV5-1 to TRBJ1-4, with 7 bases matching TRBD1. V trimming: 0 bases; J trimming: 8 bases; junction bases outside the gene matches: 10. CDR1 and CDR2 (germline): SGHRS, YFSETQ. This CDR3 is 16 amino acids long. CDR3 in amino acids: CASSLATTGAGEKLFF. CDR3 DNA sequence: TGCGCCAGCAGCTTGGCCACAACAGGGGCGGGAGAAAAACTGTTTTTT.

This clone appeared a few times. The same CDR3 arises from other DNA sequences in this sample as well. This CDR3 is CSVGENSNQPQHF. CDR3 DNA sequence: TGCAGCGTTGGAGAAAATAGCAATCAGCCCCAGCATTTT. The chain employs TRBV29-1 and TRBJ1-5; D gene uncertain. Per germline, CDR1 SQVTM and CDR2 ANQGSEA. Trimming pared 4 bases from V and 0 bases from J, leaving 7 bases between. This CDR3 is built from 13 residues.

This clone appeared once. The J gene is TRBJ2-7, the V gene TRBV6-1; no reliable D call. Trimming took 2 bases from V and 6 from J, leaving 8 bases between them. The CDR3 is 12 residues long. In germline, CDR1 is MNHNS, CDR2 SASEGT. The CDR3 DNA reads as TGTGCCAGCAGTGAAAGAGGTGGCGAGCAGTACTTC. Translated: CASSERGGEQYF.